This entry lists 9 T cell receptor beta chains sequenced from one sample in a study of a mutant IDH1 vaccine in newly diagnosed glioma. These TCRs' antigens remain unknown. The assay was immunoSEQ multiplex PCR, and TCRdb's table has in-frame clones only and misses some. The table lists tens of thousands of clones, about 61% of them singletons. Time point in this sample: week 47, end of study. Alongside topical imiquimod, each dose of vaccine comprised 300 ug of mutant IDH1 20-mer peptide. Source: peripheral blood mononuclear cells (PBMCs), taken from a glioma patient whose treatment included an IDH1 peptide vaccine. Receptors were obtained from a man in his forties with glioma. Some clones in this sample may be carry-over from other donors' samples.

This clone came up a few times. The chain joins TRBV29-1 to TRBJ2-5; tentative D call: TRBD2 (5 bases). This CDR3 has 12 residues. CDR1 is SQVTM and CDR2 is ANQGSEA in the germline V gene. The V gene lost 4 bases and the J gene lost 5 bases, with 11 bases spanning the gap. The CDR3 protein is CSVVILAETQYF. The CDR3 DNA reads TGCAGCGTTGTTATATTAGCGGAGACCCAGTACTTC.

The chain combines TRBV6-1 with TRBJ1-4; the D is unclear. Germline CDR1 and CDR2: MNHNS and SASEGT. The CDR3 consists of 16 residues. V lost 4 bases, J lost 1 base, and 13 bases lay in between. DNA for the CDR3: TGTGCCAGCAGTGGGGCCCTGGGCCGAACTAATGAAAAACTGTTTTTT. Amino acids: CASSGALGRTNEKLFF.

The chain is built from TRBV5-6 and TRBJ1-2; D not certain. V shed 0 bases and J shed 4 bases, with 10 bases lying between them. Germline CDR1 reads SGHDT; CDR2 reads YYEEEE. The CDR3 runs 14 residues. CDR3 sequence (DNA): TGTGCCAGCAGCTTGGGGCGAGAAGTCTATGGCTACACCTTC. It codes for CASSLGREVYGYTF.

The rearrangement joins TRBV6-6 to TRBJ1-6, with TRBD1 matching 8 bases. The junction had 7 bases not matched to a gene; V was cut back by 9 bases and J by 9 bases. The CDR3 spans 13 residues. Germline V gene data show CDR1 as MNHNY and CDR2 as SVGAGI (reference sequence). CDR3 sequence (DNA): TGTGCCAGTGAACGCCAGGGGGCTTCACCCCTCCACTTT. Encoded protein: CASERQGASPLHF.

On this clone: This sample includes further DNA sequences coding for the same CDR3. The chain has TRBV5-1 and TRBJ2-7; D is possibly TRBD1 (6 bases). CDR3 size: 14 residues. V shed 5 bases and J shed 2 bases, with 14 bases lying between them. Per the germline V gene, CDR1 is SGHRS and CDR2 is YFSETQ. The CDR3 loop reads CASSLTGLTYEQYF. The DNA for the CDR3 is TGCGCCAGCAGTTTGACAGGACTGACCTACGAGCAGTACTTC.

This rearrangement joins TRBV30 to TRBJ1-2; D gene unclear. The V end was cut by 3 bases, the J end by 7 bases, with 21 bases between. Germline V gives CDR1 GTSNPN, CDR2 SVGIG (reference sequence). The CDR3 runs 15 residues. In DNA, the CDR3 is TGTGCCTGGAGCGGGCTCGGGTTCTCAATCGGTGGCTACACCTTC. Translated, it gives CAWSGLGFSIGGYTF.

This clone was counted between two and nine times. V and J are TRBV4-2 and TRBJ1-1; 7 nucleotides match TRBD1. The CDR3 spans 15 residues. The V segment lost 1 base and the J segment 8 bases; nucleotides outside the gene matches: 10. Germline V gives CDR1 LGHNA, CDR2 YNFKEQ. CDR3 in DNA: TGTGCCAGCAGCCAAGTCGGGAGGGGGCGGCCCGAAGCTTTCTTT. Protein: CASSQVGRGRPEAFF.

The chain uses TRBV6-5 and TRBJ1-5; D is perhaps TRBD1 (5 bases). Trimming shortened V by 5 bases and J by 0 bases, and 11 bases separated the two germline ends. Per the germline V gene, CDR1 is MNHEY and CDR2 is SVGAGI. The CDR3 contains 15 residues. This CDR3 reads CASSNGGNSNQPQHF. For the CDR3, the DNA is TGTGCCAGCAGTAACGGGGGGAATAGCAATCAGCCCCAGCATTTT.

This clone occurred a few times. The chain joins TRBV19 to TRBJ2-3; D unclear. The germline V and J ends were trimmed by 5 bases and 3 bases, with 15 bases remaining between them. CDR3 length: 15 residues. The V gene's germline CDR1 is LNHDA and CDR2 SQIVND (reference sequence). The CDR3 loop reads CASSRRTGGTDTQYF. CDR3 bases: TGTGCCAGTAGTCGACGGACGGGTGGGACAGATACGCAGTATTTT.